A single sample is the source of the 27 T cell receptor beta chains below, sequenced in a study of blood T cell repertoires in COVID-19. Sequenced by immunoSEQ multiplex PCR; TCRdb stores in-frame clones only, minus some. The sample gives more than 100,000 clones, 75% to 85% of which show up once; almost 4% is in the top ten. The material sequenced was peripheral blood. Every receptor here comes from a woman of 80 years or more with acute or convalescent COVID-19.

This clone was seen a handful of times. The rearrangement joins TRBV19 to TRBJ1-6; no clear D. The CDR3 totals 15 residues. Trimming pared 9 bases from V and 1 base from J, leaving 13 bases between. The germline CDR1 and CDR2 sequences are LNHDA and SQIVND (reference sequence). CDR3 nucleotides: TGTGCCAGCCTTAGGAGGGAGTCCTATAATTCACCCCTCCACTTT. This translates into CASLRRESYNSPLHF.

This clone came up once. CDR3 bases: TGCAGCGCCAGCGGGGGAATGAACACTGAAGCTTTCTTT. Translating it yields CSASGGMNTEAFF. The V call is TRBV29-1, the J call TRBJ1-1, with D perhaps matching TRBD1 (5 bases). This CDR3 has 13 amino acids. Germline V gives CDR1 SQVTM, CDR2 ANQGSEA. V shed 7 bases and J shed 0 bases, with 12 bases lying between them.

The gene calls are TRBV3-1 (or the pseudogene TRBV3-2) and TRBJ1-1; 9 nucleotides line up with TRBD1. Germline V gene data show CDR1 as LGHDT and CDR2 as YNNKEL (reference sequence). This CDR3 is 16 amino acids long. V lost 4 bases to trimming and J lost 5 bases; unmatched junction nucleotides: 11. CDR3 region: CASSPHRGQGGTEAFF. DNA of the CDR3: TGTGCCAGCAGCCCTCACAGGGGGCAAGGAGGGACTGAAGCTTTCTTT.

This clone was seen a few times. The chain is built from TRBV7-5 and TRBJ1-2. TRBV7-5 is a listed pseudogene. The CDR3 contains 15 residues. The CDR3 loop is CARSLLEPFNYGYTF. The CDR3 bases are TGTGCCAGAAGCTTACTAGAGCCTTTTAACTATGGCTACACCTTC.

The V gene is TRBV3-1 (or the pseudogene TRBV3-2), the J gene TRBJ2-3; 10 nucleotides agree with TRBD2. After removal of 1 base from V and 5 bases from J, the junction contained 0 bases not matched to a gene. Germline V gene lookup returns CDR1 LGHDT and CDR2 YNNKEL (reference sequence). The CDR3 contains 14 residues. In nucleotides, the CDR3 is TGTGCCAGCAGCCAAGGGACTAGCGGAGATACGCAGTATTTT. Protein product: CASSQGTSGDTQYF.

The sample holds a few counts of this clone. A junction boundary mismatches the germline segment, possibly from a read error. This sequence joins TRBV19 and TRBJ2-1; D is uncertain. The CDR3 extends over 16 amino acids. CDR1 and CDR2 from the germline V gene are LNHDA and SQIVND (reference sequence). The CDR3 here is CASSLDRRSSYNEQFF. The CDR3 bases are TGTGCCAGTAGTCTAGACCGCCGGAGCTCCTACAATGAGCAGTTCTTC.

The chain uses TRBV5-1 and TRBJ2-5; D is perhaps TRBD1 (5 bases). The V gene lost 0 bases and the J gene lost 5 bases, with 14 bases spanning the gap. The CDR3 totals 15 residues. From germline, CDR1 is SGHRS and CDR2 YFSETQ. The DNA of the CDR3 is TGCGCCAGCAGCTTGGCAAACCGGCCAGGGGAGACCCAGTACTTC. It is translated as CASSLANRPGETQYF.

This clone was picked up a small number of times. This chain joins TRBV5-1 and TRBJ1-1; 8 bases match TRBD1. Germline V gene lookup returns CDR1 SGHRS and CDR2 YFSETQ. Trimming took 6 bases from V and 6 from J; bases not matched to a gene: 10. This CDR3 region has 14 residues. CDR3 residues: CASTLMTGEAEAFF. CDR3 in DNA: TGCGCCAGCACCCTCATGACAGGGGAGGCTGAAGCTTTCTTT.

This chain's CDR3 is CASSPTAGGGTQYF. In DNA, the CDR3 is TGTGCCAGCAGCCCTACAGCGGGGGGCGGGACCCAGTACTTC. This chain uses TRBV14 with TRBJ2-5, with 9 bases that match TRBD2. The junction had 7 bases not matched to a gene; V was cut back by 4 bases and J by 7 bases. The CDR3 consists of 14 residues. The germline gives CDR1 SGHDN, CDR2 FVKESK.

This clone has a handful of counts. V and J are TRBV28 and TRBJ1-1, with a weak D call TRBD1 (5 bases). The CDR3 sequence is 11 residues long. Germline CDR1 MDHEN, CDR2 SYDVKM. V was trimmed by 8 bases and J by 7 bases, leaving 11 bases between them. The CDR3 DNA reads as TGTGCCAGCCTACGGAGGGGTGAAGCTTTCTTT. Its protein product is CASLRRGEAFF.

This clone occurred a few times. This rearrangement joins TRBV4-3 to TRBJ2-1; D remains ambiguous. Trimming took 4 bases from V and 3 from J, leaving 13 bases between them. CDR3 size: 15 residues. Germline V lookup: CDR1 LGHNA, CDR2 YSLEER. The CDR3 DNA reads as TGCGCCAGCAGCCCCCATAGCACGGGCTACAATGAGCAGTTCTTC. Encoded protein: CASSPHSTGYNEQFF.

V and J are TRBV4-2 and TRBJ2-2; 10 positions agree with TRBD1. Germline trimming cut 7 bases from V and 4 bases from J; bases unmatched to any gene: 6. The CDR3 totals 15 residues. From germline, CDR1 is LGHNA and CDR2 YNFKEQ. DNA for the CDR3: TGTGCCAGCAAAGACAGGGGGCACGGCACCGGGGAGCTGTTTTTT. It encodes CASKDRGHGTGELFF.

This sequence joins TRBV11-1 and TRBJ2-1; TRBD2 matches at 12 bases. J was trimmed by 7 bases and V by 1 base; bases with no gene match: 5. There are 16 residues in the CDR3. Germline V gene lookup returns CDR1 SGHAT and CDR2 FQDESV (reference sequence). CDR3 sequence reads: CASSLDLAGGRNEQFF. The CDR3 region has the DNA TGTGCCAGCAGCTTAGATCTAGCGGGGGGGCGGAATGAGCAGTTCTTC.

The genes are TRBV5-1 and TRBJ1-1; 7 bases are shared with TRBD1. This CDR3 is built from 13 residues. Germline CDR1 reads SGHRS; CDR2 reads YFSETQ. V dropped 3 bases and J dropped 6; count of bases not matched to a gene: 5. The CDR3 loop reads CASSSGQSPEAFF. The CDR3 DNA reads as TGCGCCAGCAGCTCGGGACAGAGCCCTGAAGCTTTCTTT.

V gene TRBV5-4 combines with J gene TRBJ2-6, with TRBD1 as a possible D gene (6 bases). Trimming pared 4 bases from V and 5 bases from J, leaving 13 bases between. CDR1 is SGHNT, CDR2 YYREEE, per germline (reference sequence). The CDR3 has 15 amino acids. The CDR3, as DNA: TGTGCCAGCAGCGACACACAGGGAAGGGCCAACGTCCTGACTTTC. Translating gives CASSDTQGRANVLTF.

The count of this clone is one. This chain joins TRBV14 and TRBJ2-1; a weak D match, TRBD1 (6 bases). The V gene's germline CDR1 is SGHDN and CDR2 FVKESK. V was trimmed by 4 bases and J by 4 bases, leaving 14 bases between them. This CDR3 contains 15 residues. The DNA of the CDR3 is TGTGCCAGCAGCCCCGGGACACGAAATTACAATGAGCAGTTCTTC. Translated, it gives CASSPGTRNYNEQFF.

The chain combines TRBV18 with TRBJ2-5; perhaps TRBD1 as D (5 bases). Between the trimmed V and J ends, which lost 6 bases and 3 bases, there was a span of 14 bases. The CDR3 totals 14 residues. Germline V gene data show CDR1 as KGHSH and CDR2 as LQKENI. The CDR3 reads CASSRRVLEETQYF. CDR3 bases: TGTGCCAGCTCCCGCAGGGTCTTGGAAGAGACCCAGTACTTC.

The gene calls are TRBV5-1 and TRBJ2-7; 7 bases match TRBD1. The J segment lost 1 base and the V segment lost 0 bases, leaving 7 bases of the junction unmatched. Germline-derived CDR1 and CDR2 are SGHRS and YFSETQ. The CDR3 sequence is 16 residues long. As DNA, the CDR3 is TGCGCCAGCAGCTTGGTAGGCAGGGGGAGTTCCTACGAGCAGTACTTC. Translated: CASSLVGRGSSYEQYF.

V usage is TRBV28 and J usage is TRBJ1-2, with TRBD1 matching over 9 bases. The V and J ends lost 4 bases and 7 bases, in that order; junction bases with no gene match: 7. This CDR3 spans 14 amino acids. Germline loops: CDR1 MDHEN, CDR2 SYDVKM. As DNA, the CDR3 is TGTGCCAGCAGTTCTACAGGGGGCGCGGGTGGCTACACCTTC. It encodes CASSSTGGAGGYTF.

In this sample, this clone turned up a few times. V gene TRBV11-2 combines with J gene TRBJ2-5; 7 nucleotides line up with TRBD1. The trim removed 5 bases at V and 3 bases at J, leaving 6 bases unmatched. Germline lookup yields CDR1 SGHAT and CDR2 FQNNGV. The CDR3 spans 14 residues. CDR3 DNA sequence: TGTGCCAGCAGCCGACGACAGGGAGAAGAGACCCAGTACTTC. Translating gives CASSRRQGEETQYF.

This chain's CDR3 is CASTTTGGRGEKLFF. CDR3 bases: TGCGCCAGCACCACAACAGGGGGCCGAGGTGAAAAACTGTTTTTT. The chain carries TRBV5-1 and TRBJ1-4, with 9 bases lining up with TRBD1. This CDR3 is 15 amino acids long. Germline V lookup: CDR1 SGHRS, CDR2 YFSETQ. Losses at the gene ends were 6 bases for V and 7 bases for J; bases not matched to a gene: 10. Complete variable domain (other parts from reference TRBV5-1 and TRBJ1-4): KAGVTQTPRYLIKTRGQQVTLSCSPISGHRSVSWYQQTPGQGLQFLFEYFSETQRNKGNFPGRFSGRQFSNSRSEMNVSTLELGDSALYLCASTTTGGRGEKLFFGSGTQLSVL.

V is TRBV6-2 or TRBV6-3 and J is TRBJ1-6, with 8 bases identical to TRBD1. Trimming took 4 bases from V and 8 from J; bases not matched to a gene: 4. Germline lookup yields CDR1 MNHEY and CDR2 SVGEGT. The length of the CDR3 is 14 residues. The CDR3 reads CASSSLQGDSPLHF. The CDR3 DNA reads as TGTGCCAGCAGTTCTTTACAGGGGGATTCACCCCTCCACTTT.

This clone has a handful of counts. The genes are TRBV5-1 and TRBJ2-2, with 15 bases identical to TRBD2. The germline gives CDR1 SGHRS, CDR2 YFSETQ. The V segment lost 4 bases and the J segment 1 base; nucleotides outside the gene matches: 2. The CDR3 has 17 residues. This chain's CDR3 is CASSEGLAGGNTGELFF. The CDR3 coding sequence is TGCGCCAGCAGCGAGGGACTAGCGGGGGGGAACACCGGGGAGCTGTTTTTT.

The CDR3 sequence: CASSFRDRNYEQYF. In DNA form, the CDR3 reads TGTGCCAGCAGTTTCCGGGACAGAAACTACGAGCAGTACTTC. The chain has TRBV27 and TRBJ2-7; 7 nucleotides line up with TRBD1. Germline V gene data show CDR1 as MNHEY and CDR2 as SMNVEV (reference sequence). CDR3 length equals 14 residues. The J segment lost 3 bases and the V segment lost 3 bases, leaving 5 bases of the junction unmatched.

J is TRBJ2-1 and V is TRBV5-1; 10 bases map to TRBD2. The CDR3 length is 18 residues. The ends lost 4 bases at V and 4 bases at J; junction bases unmatched: 14. Germline V gives CDR1 SGHRS, CDR2 YFSETQ. This CDR3 reads CASSLISPSGGTYNEQFF. In DNA form, the CDR3 reads TGCGCCAGCAGCCTGATCTCACCTAGCGGGGGTACTTACAATGAGCAGTTCTTC.

The chain carries TRBV18 and TRBJ1-1; D ambiguous. Germline-derived CDR1 and CDR2 are KGHSH and LQKENI. Trimming removed 2 bases from V and 7 bases from J, with 14 bases in between. The CDR3 runs 14 residues. CDR3 DNA: TGTGCCAGCTCACCAGGGCAGGATATCTTTGAAGCTTTCTTT. Amino acid sequence: CASSPGQDIFEAFF.

The V gene is TRBV2, the J gene TRBJ1-5; 8 nucleotides agree with TRBD1. The germline gives CDR1 SNHLY, CDR2 FYNNEI. There are 15 residues in the CDR3. The junction had 7 bases not matched to a gene; V was cut back by 3 bases and J by 6 bases. This chain's CDR3 is CASSDRGLGGQPQHF. As DNA, the CDR3 is TGTGCCAGCAGTGACAGGGGGCTTGGGGGTCAGCCCCAGCATTTT.